One sample yielded the 5 T cell receptor beta chains listed below, sequenced in a study of cytomegalovirus exposure and HLA in healthy donors. Primers for the PCR totalled 60 Vbeta and 13 Jbeta. Assay: immunoSEQ multiplex PCR; the TCRdb copy retains only in-frame clones and omits some. Among 70,000 to 100,000 clones listed, 69% were seen once. Sequencing used PBMCs. The receptors come from a man in his forties or fifties in good health and CMV-seronegative.

The chain has TRBV25-1 and TRBJ1-2, with 7 nucleotides matching TRBD1. The V gene's germline CDR1 is MGHDK and CDR2 SYGVNS. The CDR3 has 15 amino acids. The V and J ends lost 2 bases and 6 bases, in that order; junction bases with no gene match: 9. The CDR3 coding sequence is TGTGCCAGCAGTGAAACTGGGAAGGGGGCGCATGGCTACACCTTC. It yields the protein CASSETGKGAHGYTF.

The chain joins TRBV27 to TRBJ2-6, with D unresolved. The CDR3 runs to 13 residues. CDR1 and CDR2 (germline): MNHEY, SMNVEV (reference sequence). V lost 9 bases, J lost 0 bases, and 6 bases lay in between. CDR3 region: CASLDSGANVLTF. CDR3 sequence (DNA): TGTGCCAGTCTAGACTCTGGGGCCAACGTCCTGACTTTC. The whole variable domain, remainder taken from reference TRBV27 and TRBJ2-6, is EAQVTQNPRYLITVTGKKLTVTCSQNMNHEYMSWYRQDPGLGLRQIYYSMNVEVTDKGDVPEGYKVSRKEKRNFPLILESPSPNQTSLYFCASLDSGANVLTFGAGSRLTVL.

This chain uses TRBV15 with TRBJ2-5; 7 nucleotides match TRBD1. From germline, CDR1 is LNHNV and CDR2 YYDKDF (reference sequence). This CDR3 has 14 residues. The V gene end was trimmed by 7 bases and the J gene end by 4 bases; junction bases not matched to a gene: 9. CDR3 sequence (DNA): TGTGCCACCACCCCCCGCAGGGGGATAGAGACCCAGTACTTC. Its protein is CATTPRRGIETQYF.

The CDR3 sequence: CASSVVSGGSYEQYV. The DNA for the CDR3 is TGTGCCAGCAGTGTAGTGTCAGGAGGTTCCTACGAGCAGTACGTC. The chain employs TRBV6-1 and TRBJ2-7; tentatively, D is TRBD2 (5 bases). With 4 bases removed from V and 1 base from J, the gap between germline ends came to 14 bases. Germline CDR1 is MNHNS and CDR2 is SASEGT. This CDR3 spans 15 amino acids.

This clone has more than one count but fewer than ten. This chain uses TRBV5-1 with TRBJ1-4; 7 bases are shared with TRBD1. The ends lost 4 bases at V and 4 bases at J; junction bases unmatched: 4. This CDR3 has 14 residues. Germline lookup yields CDR1 SGHRS and CDR2 YFSETQ. The CDR3 spells CASSRDRRNEKLFF. CDR3 in DNA: TGCGCCAGCAGCCGGGACAGACGTAATGAAAAACTGTTTTTT.